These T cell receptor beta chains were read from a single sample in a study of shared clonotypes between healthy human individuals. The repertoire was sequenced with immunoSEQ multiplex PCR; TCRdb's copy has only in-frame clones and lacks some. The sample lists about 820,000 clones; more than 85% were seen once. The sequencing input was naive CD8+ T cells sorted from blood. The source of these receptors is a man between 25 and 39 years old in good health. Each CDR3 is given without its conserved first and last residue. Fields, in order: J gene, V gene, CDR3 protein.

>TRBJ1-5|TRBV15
ATSRGDQPGQPQH
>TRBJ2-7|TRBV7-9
ASRGDSYEQY
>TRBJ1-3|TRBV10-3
AISDRAAGNTIY
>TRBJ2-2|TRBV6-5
ASSYSHGGTGELF
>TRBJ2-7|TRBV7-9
ASSSKSAYEQY
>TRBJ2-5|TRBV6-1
ASSDLTSGRGETQY
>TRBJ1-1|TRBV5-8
ASSLPGTVERGAF
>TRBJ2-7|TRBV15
ATSSVFDYEPN
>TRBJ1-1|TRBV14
ASSDYGEGTEAF
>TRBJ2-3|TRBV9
ASSVDLAGEPSTDTQY
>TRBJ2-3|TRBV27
ASSFLTEPSTDTQY
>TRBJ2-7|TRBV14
ASSFFVGQYYEQY
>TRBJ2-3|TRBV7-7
ASSPWGKTDTQY
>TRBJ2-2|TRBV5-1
ASSPRQGPNTGELF
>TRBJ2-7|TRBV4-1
ASSQAVGAPSYEQY
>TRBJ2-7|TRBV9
ASSPRQGGYEQY
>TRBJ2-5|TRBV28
ASSLFGFPETQY
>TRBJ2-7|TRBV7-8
ASSYGRIGTLARFNEQY
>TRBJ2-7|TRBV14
ASSRTATYEQY